The TCR beta chain described here comes from a study of T cell repertoires in cytomegalovirus infection (dated by TCRdb to the late 2010s). In the study overall: The HLA type of each donor mattered for the analysis, because public TCR beta signatures pointed to carriage of CMV infection along with the matching HLA type. Broader findings and caveats from the paper: In the ex vivo response, HLA-C-restricted CMV-specific TCR beta clonotypes were dominant, and in two of eight donors the single most frequent clonotype came from this HLA-C-restricted group. In both this cohort and an independent roughly 400-donor cohort, the cumulative frequency of public TCR beta family members distinguished carriers of CMV infection plus the relevant HLA type.

This clonotype was observed at least ten times. Its antigen target is currently unknown. No much larger clone exists at a distance of one base, and base qualities are not known. Sequencing was performed on an Illumina HiSeq 1500. TCRdb reanalyzed the raw reads on its own, using fastp at Q25 for trimming and MiXCR for clone calling, and kept in-frame beta chains. All rows with the same CDR3 protein become a single entry with the most common DNA and genes. The sample has roughly 310,000 distinct CDR3 sequences on record, about a sixth of them singletons. The top ten constitute 12% of the sample. Trimming takes 4 bases from V and 0 bases from J, and the germline ends sit 16 bases apart. Per the germline V gene, SGHTA is the CDR1 and FQGTGA is the CDR2. From the cysteine up to the phenylalanine, the CDR3 has a length of 17 residues. Only CDR3 DNA is held: 51 bases, read in frame from base 1.

This clonotype originated in a human donor in good health (CMV status not recorded). Some clones in this sample may be carry-over from other donors' samples. Sequenced input: PBMCs. The chain joins TRBV7-3 to TRBJ1-5; the D gene assignment is ambiguous. This receptor has the CDR3 CASSSTRGWYSNQPQHF. The nucleotide sequence is given as TGTGCCAGCAGCTCTACGCGGGGTTGGTATAGCAATCAGCCCCAGCATTTT. Beyond the CDR3, the reference TRBV7-3 and TRBJ1-5 genes provide the residues; the full variable domain reads: GAGVSQTPSNKVTEKGKYVELRCDPISGHTALYWYRQSLGQGPEFLIYFQGTGAADDSGLPNDRFFAVRPEGSVSTLKIQRTERGDSAVYLCASSSTRGWYSNQPQHFGDGTRLSIL.